Listed here are 27 T cell receptor beta chains from one sample, sequenced in a study of T cells in Graves' hyperthyroidism and ophthalmopathy. Amplified TCR beta CDR3 regions derived from RNA transcripts. First-round RT-PCR with HTBI primers amplified the TCR CDR3 region. TCRdb used MiXCR to reprocess the multiplex PCR reads, holding one entry per CDR3 protein. The sample consists of about 520,000 distinct CDR3 sequences, roughly a quarter of them appearing once. Sequencing used blood. These TCRs come from a woman in her thirties with Graves' ophthalmopathy.

This clonotype was counted a few times. The rearrangement joins TRBV20-1 to TRBJ1-2, with TRBD1 identical over 9 bases. The V gene's germline CDR1 is DFQATT and CDR2 SNEGSKA (reference sequence). The ends lost 5 bases at V and 8 bases at J; junction bases unmatched: 9. The CDR3 loop spans 13 amino acids. Here the CDR3 DNA reads TGCAGTGCTTACTTAGGACAGGGGAACGGCTACACCTTC. Encoded protein: CSAYLGQGNGYTF.

This clonotype was observed at least ten times. This chain links TRBV7-9 with TRBJ2-7; TRBD1 might be the D (6 bases). CDR3 length: 14 amino acids. Germline-derived CDR1 and CDR2 are SEHNR and FQNEAQ (reference sequence). V was trimmed by 2 bases and J by 5 bases, leaving 13 bases between them. The CDR3: CASSLFWGHHEQYF. Here the CDR3 DNA reads TGTGCCAGCAGCTTATTTTGGGGGCACCACGAGCAGTACTTC.

This clonotype was recorded at least ten times. The chain links TRBV7-8 to TRBJ1-5, with TRBD1 matching 8 bases. The CDR3 length is 14 residues. The trim removed 5 bases at V and 6 bases at J, leaving 6 bases unmatched. The V gene's germline CDR1 is SGHVS and CDR2 FQNEAQ. The CDR3 nucleotides read TGTGCCAGCAGCCAGGACAGGGTCGGTCAGCCCCAGCATTTT. This translates into CASSQDRVGQPQHF.

Concerning this clonotype: This may come from a read error, since a much larger clone is one base off. The V and J genes are TRBV7-3 and TRBJ2-5; D may correspond to TRBD1 or TRBD2 (6 bases each). Germline V gene data show CDR1 as SGHTA and CDR2 as FQGTGA. There are 14 residues in the CDR3. V shed 5 bases and J shed 5 bases, with 15 bases lying between them. This CDR3 is CASSPWGARETQYF. For the CDR3, the DNA is TGTGCCAGCAGCCCTTGGGGGGCCAGGGAGACCCAGTACTTC.

This clonotype was observed many times. This CDR3 reads CAWRETGLLNYGYTF. CDR3 coding DNA: TGTGCCTGGAGAGAAACAGGGTTATTAAACTATGGCTACACCTTC. The V call is TRBV30, the J call TRBJ1-2; TRBD1 is a possible D gene (6 bases). Germline assignment: CDR1 GTSNPN and CDR2 SVGIG (reference sequence). V was pared by 3 bases and J by 2 bases, with 16 bases between. The CDR3 totals 15 residues.

For this clonotype: Being one base from a much bigger clone, this may be a read error. Without the conserved terminal phenylalanine or tryptophan, this CDR3 likely stems from a read error. The V and J genes are TRBV6-1 and TRBJ1-2; unclear D gene. The CDR3 has 13 amino acids. CDR1 MNHNS and CDR2 SASEGT come from the germline V gene. The CDR3 DNA reads TGTGCCGGCGAGATAAGTCCTAACAATGGCTACACCGTC. This sequence encodes CAGEISPNNGYTV.

This clonotype has only a few counts. Sequence at one end of the junction differs from germline and may be a read error. The chain links TRBV20-1 to TRBJ2-4; D possibly matches TRBD1 or TRBD2 (5 bases each). The CDR3 extends over 14 amino acids. Germline V gives CDR1 DFQATT, CDR2 SNEGSKA (reference sequence). In nucleotides, the CDR3 is TGCAGTGCTAGAGATCCGGGGCAACAAAACATTAAGTACTTC. This codes for CSARDPGQQNIKYF.

This rearrangement joins TRBV11-2 to TRBJ2-7, with 9 nucleotides matching TRBD2. V dropped 6 bases and J dropped 6; count of bases not matched to a gene: 12. The germline V gene encodes CDR1 SGHAT and CDR2 FQNNGV. The CDR3 totals 15 residues. The CDR3 spells CASSVLSGRALEQYF. CDR3 nucleotides: TGTGCCAGCAGTGTACTTAGCGGGAGAGCTCTCGAGCAGTACTTC.

This clonotype was seen ten or more times. The chain joins TRBV5-1 to TRBJ2-7; TRBD2 might be the D (6 bases). In germline, CDR1 is SGHRS, CDR2 YFSETQ. With 4 bases removed from V and 4 bases from J, the gap between germline ends came to 18 bases. CDR3 length: 15 residues. The chain's CDR3 is CASSTTVGGSYEQYF. CDR3 in DNA: TGCGCCAGCAGCACCACGGTAGGAGGGTCGTACGAGCAGTACTTC.

There are many counts of this clonotype. This sequence joins TRBV3-1 and TRBJ2-5; TRBD2 matches 7 bases. Per the germline V gene, CDR1 is LGHDT and CDR2 is YNNKEL (reference sequence). The junction had 13 bases not matched to a gene; V was cut back by 4 bases and J by 5 bases. The CDR3 runs to 16 residues. The CDR3 here is CASSPRDYPTGETQYF. CDR3 bases: TGTGCCAGCAGCCCTCGGGACTACCCGACTGGGGAGACCCAGTACTTC.

This clonotype was recorded at least ten times. The chain combines TRBV27 with TRBJ2-7; a possible D gene is TRBD2 (6 bases). The CDR3 runs to 16 residues. The germline V gene encodes CDR1 MNHEY and CDR2 SMNVEV (reference sequence). Trimming removed 4 bases from V and 7 bases from J, with 23 bases in between. The CDR3 sequence: CASSSPDGTGVEEQYF. The CDR3 DNA reads as TGTGCCAGCAGTTCACCGGACGGGACTGGGGTGGAAGAGCAGTACTTC.

The rearrangement links TRBV11-2 to TRBJ1-2, with TRBD1 matching over 9 bases. This CDR3 is built from 14 residues. V shed 4 bases and J 4 bases; nucleotides not matched to a gene: 4. Germline V gene data show CDR1 as SGHAT and CDR2 as FQNNGV. The CDR3 protein is CASSSRTGVYGYTF. The DNA for the CDR3 is TGTGCCAGCAGCTCCCGGACAGGGGTCTATGGCTACACCTTC.

This chain uses TRBV6-1 with TRBJ2-7; tentatively, D is TRBD1 (5 bases). The germline CDR1 and CDR2 sequences are MNHNS and SASEGT. The CDR3 totals 13 residues. The V gene lost 1 base and the J gene lost 12 bases, with 16 bases spanning the gap. The DNA of the CDR3 is TGTGCCAGCAGTGAAGAGAGCCACGCAGGGTTGTACTTC. Its protein is CASSEESHAGLYF.

In its sample, this clonotype was seen many times. The chain recombines TRBV9 with TRBJ1-2; 12 bases align to TRBD1. CDR1 and CDR2 (germline): SGDLS, YYNGEE. The J segment lost 8 bases and the V segment lost 4 bases, leaving 9 bases of the junction unmatched. The CDR3 has 15 amino acids. DNA of the CDR3: TGTGCCAGCAGCCCCACCGGGACAGGGGGCTTCGGCTACACCTTC. It codes for CASSPTGTGGFGYTF.

In this sample, this clonotype turned up many times. This chain connects TRBV6-1 to TRBJ1-2; no clear D gene. Looked up from germline, CDR1 is MNHNS and CDR2 is SASEGT. There are 13 residues in the CDR3. Between the trimmed V and J ends, which lost 6 bases and 4 bases, there was a span of 12 bases. DNA of the CDR3: TGTGCCAGCAGCGCCCAAAACACCTATGGCTACACCTTC. Protein product: CASSAQNTYGYTF.

This clonotype was seen repeatedly, ten times or more. The V gene is TRBV29-1, the J gene TRBJ2-2, with TRBD2 matching over 11 bases. Germline loops: CDR1 SQVTM, CDR2 ANQGSEA. V lost 5 bases, J lost 5 bases, and 4 bases stayed unmatched. The CDR3 is 14 residues long. As DNA, the CDR3 is TGCAGCGTTTCCCGACTAGCGGGAACCGGGGAGCTGTTTTTT. It is translated as CSVSRLAGTGELFF.

The chain combines TRBV6-1 with TRBJ1-2; D might be TRBD1 (6 bases). The length of the CDR3 is 16 residues. The V gene lost 6 bases and the J gene lost 9 bases, with 26 bases spanning the gap. Germline-derived CDR1 and CDR2 are MNHNS and SASEGT. DNA of the CDR3: TGTGCCAGCAGGCCCACCCCCCCCGGACAGACGGGACGCTACACCTTC. This codes for CASRPTPPGQTGRYTF.

Ten or more counts support this clonotype. The V and J genes are TRBV7-3 and TRBJ1-1; 8 bases fit TRBD1. Trimming removed 5 bases from V and 10 bases from J; junction bases left unmatched: 24. CDR3 size: 18 residues. CDR1 and CDR2 from the germline V gene are SGHTA and FQGTGA. CDR3 in DNA: TGTGCCAGCAGCCCTCCCCTCTCGCCGGGACAGGTGTATGGTGTAGCTTTCTTT. This sequence encodes CASSPPLSPGQVYGVAFF. The variable domain in full, completed from reference TRBV7-3 and TRBJ1-1, reads GAGVSQTPSNKVTEKGKYVELRCDPISGHTALYWYRQSLGQGPEFLIYFQGTGAADDSGLPNDRFFAVRPEGSVSTLKIQRTERGDSAVYLCASSPPLSPGQVYGVAFFGQGTRLTVV.

This clonotype has a count of ten or more. This chain links TRBV19 with TRBJ1-1; 7 bases are a match to TRBD1. This CDR3 comprises 16 residues. Trimming at V came to 7 bases and at J to 1 base, leaving 12 bases not matched to a gene. Per the germline V gene, CDR1 is LNHDA and CDR2 is SQIVND (reference sequence). This CDR3 reads CASTKQGTETNTEAFF. CDR3 coding DNA: TGTGCCAGTACCAAACAGGGGACAGAAACGAACACTGAAGCTTTCTTT.

Many counts were recorded for this clonotype. The CDR3 DNA reads as TGTGCCAGCAGTTTAACAGGGTCGACCGTCGAGCAGTACTTC. Amino acid sequence: CASSLTGSTVEQYF. The chain employs TRBV12-3 or TRBV12-4 and TRBJ2-7, with D perhaps TRBD1 (6 bases). V was trimmed by 2 bases and J by 6 bases, leaving 14 bases between them. The CDR3 has 14 residues.

This clonotype came up many times. The chain combines TRBV19 with TRBJ1-5; tentatively, D is TRBD1 (5 bases). Germline lookup yields CDR1 LNHDA and CDR2 SQIVND (reference sequence). The length of the CDR3 is 17 residues. V dropped 5 bases and J dropped 2 bases, with 19 bases sitting between them. The CDR3 loop is CASSLGTARTGNQPQHF. The CDR3 region has the DNA TGTGCCAGTAGTCTCGGGACGGCCAGGACGGGCAATCAGCCCCAGCATTTT.

This clonotype occurred many times. V gene TRBV9 combines with J gene TRBJ2-5; D tentatively reads TRBD1 or TRBD2 (5 bases each). Germline-derived CDR1 and CDR2 are SGDLS and YYNGEE. V was cut by 0 bases and J by 3 bases, with 9 bases left in between. The CDR3 consists of 14 residues. CDR3: CASSVEGREETQYF. The CDR3 bases are TGTGCCAGCAGCGTAGAGGGACGAGAAGAGACCCAGTACTTC.

This clonotype showed up just once. CDR3 region: CAISDGGEGLGTQYF. The CDR3 nucleotides are TGTGCCATCAGTGATGGAGGGGAGGGTCTAGGAACCCAGTACTTC. The chain carries TRBV10-3 and TRBJ2-5; 7 bases line up with TRBD2. There are 15 residues in the CDR3. CDR1 is ENHRY and CDR2 is SYGVKD in the germline V gene. V trimming: 3 bases; J trimming: 8 bases; junction bases outside the gene matches: 12.

This chain uses TRBV7-8 with TRBJ1-1, with TRBD1 identical over 7 bases. V shed 1 base, J shed 5 bases, and the junction held 7 bases outside the gene matches. The CDR3 has 15 residues. Germline values: CDR1 SGHVS, CDR2 FQNEAQ. This chain's CDR3 is CASSLEGQSKTEAFF. The CDR3, as DNA: TGTGCCAGCAGCTTAGAGGGACAGTCTAAGACTGAAGCTTTCTTT. The full variable domain, with the rest looked up from reference TRBV7-8 and TRBJ1-1, is GAGVSQSPRYKVAKRGQDVALRCDPISGHVSLFWYQQALGQGPEFLTYFQNEAQLDKSGLPSDRFFAERPEGSVSTLKIQRTQQEDSAVYLCASSLEGQSKTEAFFGQGTRLTVV.

The chain employs TRBV11-2 and TRBJ2-5, with a tentative D call TRBD2 (5 bases). Germline CDR1 is SGHAT and CDR2 is FQNNGV. The CDR3 runs 15 residues. V lost 3 bases and J lost 5, with 16 bases in between. Written as DNA, the CDR3 is TGTGCCAGCAGCTTCTTGCCCGAGGGAGTGGAGACCCAGTACTTC. This encodes CASSFLPEGVETQYF. The whole variable domain, filled in from reference TRBV11-2 and TRBJ2-5, reads EAGVAQSPRYKIIEKRQSVAFWCNPISGHATLYWYQQILGQGPKLLIQFQNNGVVDDSQLPKDRFSAERLKGVDSTLKIQPAKLEDSAVYLCASSFLPEGVETQYFGPGTRLLVL.

This sequence joins TRBV6-1 and TRBJ2-2; unclear D gene. Germline V gene data show CDR1 as MNHNS and CDR2 as SASEGT. The CDR3 length is 16 residues. V dropped 6 bases and J dropped 4 bases, with 18 bases sitting between them. This CDR3 reads CASSPHGNKGTGELFF. CDR3 in DNA: TGTGCCAGCAGCCCCCACGGAAATAAAGGCACCGGGGAGCTGTTTTTT.

This clonotype occurred many times. This chain uses TRBV12-3 or TRBV12-4 with TRBJ2-2; D possibly corresponds to TRBD1 (6 bases). The CDR3 loop spans 15 amino acids. V shed 3 bases and J shed 4 bases, with 12 bases lying between them. CDR3 in amino acids: CASSFRGTFTGELFF. CDR3 coding DNA: TGTGCCAGCAGTTTCAGGGGAACCTTCACCGGGGAGCTGTTTTTT.